What follows are 11 T cell receptor beta chains derived from one specimen sequenced in a study of Graves' ophthalmopathy and Graves' hyperthyroidism. CDR3 regions of TCR beta were amplified from RNA transcripts. RT-PCR with HTBI primers came first, then second-round multiplex PCR. TCRdb called the multiplex PCR reads again in MiXCR, with one record for every CDR3 protein. The table records 650,000 to 900,000 distinct CDR3 sequences, 40% of them present only once. Sequencing used peripheral blood. The receptors here all came from an adult man with Graves' ophthalmopathy.

This clonotype was seen more than once but under ten times. The V and J genes are TRBV30 and TRBJ2-5; D is undetermined. Germline values: CDR1 GTSNPN, CDR2 SVGIG (reference sequence). The CDR3 sequence is 12 residues long. V was pared by 0 bases and J by 5 bases, with 7 bases between. For the CDR3, the DNA is TGTGCCTGGAGTGTTACCGTCGAGACCCAGTACTTC. Its protein product is CAWSVTVETQYF.

This clonotype showed up just a few times. This rearrangement joins TRBV2 to TRBJ1-1, with D unresolved. The V and J ends lost 6 bases and 5 bases respectively, with 13 bases between them. Germline CDR1 and CDR2: SNHLY and FYNNEI. The CDR3 has 13 residues. Here the CDR3 reads CASRRLLRTEAFF. In DNA, the CDR3 is TGTGCCAGCAGGCGACTTCTCCGTACTGAAGCTTTCTTT.

Worth noting for this clonotype: A single base separates this from a much larger clone, so it may be a read error. The chain recombines TRBV7-8 with TRBJ1-6, with 7 bases identical to TRBD1. The CDR3 is 15 residues long. Germline values: CDR1 SGHVS, CDR2 FQNEAQ. The CDR3 DNA reads as TGTGCCAGCAGTTTAGGGGGACAGAAAAATTCACCCCTCCACTTT. Encoded protein: CASSLGGQKNSPLHF.

This clonotype was detected many times. The chain links TRBV2 to TRBJ2-7, with TRBD2 identical over 14 bases. Germline trimming cut 8 bases from V and 2 bases from J; bases unmatched to any gene: 2. This CDR3 is 14 amino acids long. Germline-derived CDR1 and CDR2 are SNHLY and FYNNEI. Here the CDR3 reads CASAGLAGAYEQYF. The CDR3 nucleotides read TGTGCCAGCGCGGGACTAGCGGGGGCCTACGAGCAGTACTTC.

This clonotype was seen repeatedly, ten times or more. The chain combines TRBV10-3 with TRBJ2-5; a weak D match, TRBD2 (5 bases). The CDR3 length is 16 residues. Trimming removed 3 bases from V and 3 bases from J, with 17 bases in between. CDR1 is ENHRY and CDR2 is SYGVKD in the germline V gene. The CDR3 DNA sequence: TGTGCCATCAGTGATCTACTCCGGGGTTCCGAAGAGACCCAGTACTTC. Its translation: CAISDLLRGSEETQYF.

This clonotype was seen many times. The V gene is TRBV25-1, the J gene TRBJ1-2, with a tentative D call TRBD1 (5 bases). Germline CDR1 is MGHDK and CDR2 is SYGVNS. This CDR3 is 12 amino acids long. The V gene lost 0 bases and the J gene lost 7 bases, with 6 bases spanning the gap. This CDR3 reads CASSEYGGGYTF. The CDR3 DNA follows: TGTGCCAGCAGTGAATATGGGGGTGGCTACACCTTC.

The table lists this clonotype with many counts. The rearrangement joins TRBV19 to TRBJ1-4, with 8 bases aligning to TRBD1. Germline V lookup: CDR1 LNHDA, CDR2 SQIVND (reference sequence). The CDR3 spans 14 residues. Germline trimming cut 5 bases from V and 4 bases from J; bases unmatched to any gene: 3. The DNA for the CDR3 is TGTGCCAGTAGTGGACAGGGACATAATGAAAAACTGTTTTTT. Protein sequence: CASSGQGHNEKLFF. Complete variable domain (other parts from reference TRBV19 and TRBJ1-4): DGGITQSPKYLFRKEGQNVTLSCEQNLNHDAMYWYRQDPGQGLRLIYYSQIVNDFQKGDIAEGYSVSREKKESFPLTVTSAQKNPTAFYLCASSGQGHNEKLFFGSGTQLSVL.

This sequence joins TRBV3-1 and TRBJ1-1; no definite D call. The CDR3 contains 11 residues. Germline V CDR1 and CDR2: LGHDT, YNNKEL (reference sequence). The V and J ends lost 5 bases and 4 bases respectively, with 5 bases between them. The CDR3 spells CASSKATEAFF. For the CDR3, the DNA is TGTGCCAGCAGCAAAGCCACTGAAGCTTTCTTT. The complete variable domain, with remaining parts taken from reference TRBV3-1 and TRBJ1-1, reads DTAVSQTPKYLVTQMGNDKSIKCEQNLGHDTMYWYKQDSKKFLKIMFSYNNKELIINETVPNRFSPKSPDKAHLNLHINSLELGDSAVYFCASSKATEAFFGQGTRLTVV.

With respect to this clonotype: A much more abundant neighbour one base away suggests this may be a read error. The chain couples TRBV29-1 to TRBJ2-5; D is possibly TRBD1 or TRBD2 (6 bases each). Looked up from germline, CDR1 is SQVTM and CDR2 is ANQGSEA. The CDR3 is 15 amino acids. CDR3 coding DNA: TGCAGCGTTGACAGGGGCAGGGGAGGCAGGGAGACCCGGTACTTC. It translates to CSVDRGRGGRETRYF.

The rearrangement uses TRBV15 and TRBJ1-2; D not certain. Germline CDR1 is LNHNV and CDR2 is YYDKDF (reference sequence). V lost 2 bases and J 3 bases, leaving 7 bases between the germline ends. The CDR3 covers 13 residues. CDR3 protein: CATSRRSDYGYTF. CDR3 nucleotides: TGTGCCACCAGCAGAAGGTCTGACTATGGCTACACCTTC.

This clonotype occurred many times. This chain connects TRBV9 to TRBJ1-2, with unresolved D. This CDR3 has 14 residues. Germline loops: CDR1 SGDLS, CDR2 YYNGEE. The V gene lost 3 bases and the J gene lost 4 bases, with 13 bases spanning the gap. CDR3 region: CASSDRTSGYGYTF. The CDR3 nucleotides read TGTGCCAGCAGCGACCGGACGAGTGGCTATGGCTACACCTTC.